These T cell receptor beta chains were read from a single sample in a study of blood T cell repertoires in COVID-19. The repertoire was sequenced with immunoSEQ multiplex PCR; TCRdb's copy has only in-frame clones and lacks some. The profile shows roughly 250,000 clones, 75% to 90% of them singletons. The sequencing input was PBMCs or T cells enriched from blood (not recorded which). The receptor source for this set is a woman aged 30 to 39 with acute COVID-19. Each CDR3 is given with its conserved first and last residue. Fields, in order: V gene, clone size, D gene, J gene, CDR3 length, CDR3 protein, CDR3 DNA. The D gene is left open where the match is weak. Size is omitted from some rows. Given values are once, few, many or a class for expanded clones.

V: TRBV6-5
size: .
D: TRBD2
J: TRBJ2-3
length: 15
CDR3: CASSLAGGATDTQYF
DNA: TGTGCCAGCAGTTTAGCGGGGGGGGCCACAGATACGCAGTATTTT

V: TRBV6-5
size: .
D: TRBD1
J: TRBJ1-1
length: 15
CDR3: CASSFSGTANTEAFF
DNA: TGTGCCAGCAGTTTCTCCGGGACAGCAAACACTGAAGCTTTCTTT

V: TRBV28
size: once
D: TRBD1
J: TRBJ1-5
length: 16
CDR3: CASSFLRTGVNQPQHF
DNA: TGTGCCAGCAGTTTCCTTCGGACAGGAGTAAATCAGCCCCAGCATTTT

V: TRBV18
size: .
D: .
J: TRBJ1-1
length: 17
CDR3: CASSPPTVVARNTEAFF
DNA: TGTGCCAGCTCACCCCCCACGGTCGTAGCCCGGAACACTGAAGCTTTCTTT

V: TRBV7-9
size: .
D: .
J: TRBJ2-5
length: 14
CDR3: CASSLGDHGETQYF
DNA: TGTGCCAGCAGCTTGGGAGACCACGGGGAGACCCAGTACTTC

V: TRBV7-8
size: .
D: TRBD1
J: TRBJ1-2
length: 13
CDR3: CASSTRQGDGYTF
DNA: TGTGCCAGCAGCACTAGACAGGGGGATGGCTACACCTTC

V: TRBV4-2
size: .
D: TRBD2
J: TRBJ2-1
length: 14
CDR3: CASSQAGGGNEQFF
DNA: TGTGCCAGCAGCCAAGCGGGGGGAGGAAATGAGCAGTTCTTC

V: TRBV11-1
size: .
D: TRBD2
J: TRBJ2-1
length: 16
CDR3: CASSPPGTSGRNEQFF
DNA: TGTGCCAGCAGCCCGCCGGGGACTAGCGGGAGAAATGAGCAGTTCTTC

V: TRBV19
size: .
D: .
J: TRBJ1-5
length: 15
CDR3: CASSIKVAPNQPQHF
DNA: TGTGCCAGTAGTATCAAGGTAGCCCCGAATCAGCCCCAGCATTTT

V: TRBV7-8
size: .
D: .
J: TRBJ2-1
length: 18
CDR3: CASSLISYRENVKNEQFF
DNA: TGTGCCAGCAGCTTAATTTCGTACAGGGAAAACGTTAAGAATGAGCAGTTCTTC

V: TRBV5-4
size: .
D: TRBD2
J: TRBJ2-3
length: 19
CDR3: CATHVGRTSGLGGTDTQYF
DNA: TGTGCCACTCACGTCGGCAGGACTAGCGGGTTAGGTGGGACAGATACGCAGTATTTT

V: TRBV3-1/TRBV3-2
size: once
D: TRBD1
J: TRBJ1-2
length: 14
CDR3: CASSRRGQGSGYTF
DNA: TGTGCCAGCAGCCGACGGGGACAGGGAAGTGGCTACACCTTC

V: TRBV28
size: .
D: .
J: TRBJ1-5
length: 12
CDR3: CASSLGSQPQHF
DNA: TGTGCCAGCAGCCTCGGGAGCCAGCCCCAGCATTTT

V: TRBV5-4
size: .
D: .
J: TRBJ2-3
length: 16
CDR3: CASSLPARTSTDTQYF
DNA: TGTGCCAGCAGCTTGCCGGCAAGGACTAGCACAGATACGCAGTATTTT

V: TRBV6-2/TRBV6-3
size: .
D: .
J: TRBJ2-1
length: 14
CDR3: CASSYGEEYNEQFF
DNA: TGTGCCAGCAGTTACGGGGAGGAGTACAATGAGCAGTTCTTC

V: TRBV24-1
size: once
D: TRBD2
J: TRBJ2-3
length: 17
CDR3: CATSDLQSAGSTDTQYF
DNA: TGTGCCACCAGTGATTTGCAGTCAGCGGGGAGCACAGATACGCAGTATTTT

V: TRBV29-1
size: few
D: .
J: TRBJ1-3
length: 13
CDR3: CSAALGSGNTIYF
DNA: TGCAGCGCCGCACTCGGCTCTGGAAACACCATATATTTT

V: TRBV2
size: .
D: .
J: TRBJ2-7
length: 15
CDR3: CASSVDINPFYEQYF
DNA: TGTGCCAGCAGTGTAGACATCAACCCCTTCTACGAGCAGTACTTC

V: TRBV19
size: few
D: TRBD1
J: TRBJ1-1
length: 14
CDR3: CASRRDRANTEAFF
DNA: TGTGCCAGTAGGCGGGACAGGGCGAACACTGAAGCTTTCTTT

V: TRBV2
size: .
D: .
J: TRBJ1-4
length: 14
CDR3: CASSETGRNEKLFF
DNA: TGTGCCAGCAGTGAGACAGGTAGAAATGAAAAACTGTTTTTT

V: TRBV28
size: .
D: .
J: TRBJ1-2
length: 13
CDR3: CASSLWANYGYTF
DNA: TGTGCCAGCAGTTTATGGGCCAACTATGGCTACACCTTC

V: TRBV21-1
size: few
D: .
J: TRBJ1-1
length: 12
CDR3: CARWTGRHKAFF
DNA: TGTGCCAGGTGGACAGGGAGGCATAAAGCTTTCTTT

V: TRBV2
size: few
D: .
J: TRBJ1-3
length: 14
CDR3: CASRPQGPGNTIYF
DNA: TGTGCCAGCAGGCCACAGGGCCCTGGAAACACCATATATTTT

V: TRBV28
size: .
D: .
J: TRBJ1-5
length: 14
CDR3: CASSLSGINQPQHF
DNA: TGTGCCAGCAGTTTGTCAGGGATCAATCAGCCCCAGCATTTT

V: TRBV6-5
size: .
D: .
J: TRBJ1-6
length: 16
CDR3: CASSYSFRTENSPLHF
DNA: TGTGCCAGCAGTTACTCTTTCCGGACAGAAAATTCACCCCTCCACTTT

V: TRBV28
size: .
D: TRBD1
J: TRBJ2-7
length: 14
CDR3: CASSFPGTGERQYF
DNA: TGTGCCAGCAGTTTCCCCGGGACAGGGGAGAGGCAGTACTTC

V: TRBV5-4
size: few
D: .
J: TRBJ2-2
length: 13
CDR3: CASSGWGTGELFF
DNA: TGTGCCAGCTCAGGGTGGGGTACCGGGGAGCTGTTTTTT

V: TRBV6-5
size: .
D: TRBD1
J: TRBJ1-1
length: 11
CDR3: CASFLGGTAFF
DNA: TGTGCCAGCTTCCTAGGGGGCACAGCTTTCTTT

V: TRBV2
size: .
D: TRBD2
J: TRBJ2-1
length: 14
CDR3: CASSATGGGNEQFF
DNA: TGTGCCAGCAGTGCCACGGGAGGGGGTAATGAGCAGTTCTTC

V: TRBV10-3
size: once
D: TRBD2
J: TRBJ2-1
length: 15
CDR3: CAISVAGAAFKEQFF
DNA: TGTGCCATCAGTGTGGCGGGAGCGGCTTTCAAGGAGCAGTTCTTC

V: TRBV28
size: .
D: TRBD1
J: TRBJ2-3
length: 16
CDR3: CASSLFGTGGQDTQYF
DNA: TGTGCCAGCAGTTTATTTGGGACAGGGGGGCAAGATACGCAGTATTTT

V: TRBV7-9
size: once
D: TRBD2
J: TRBJ2-3
length: 16
CDR3: CASSLKRGGATDTQYF
DNA: TGTGCCAGCAGCCTGAAGCGGGGGGGCGCCACAGATACGCAGTATTTT

V: TRBV5-6
size: .
D: .
J: TRBJ2-4
length: 12
CDR3: CASSLRETIQYF
DNA: TGTGCCAGCAGCTTGAGGGAGACCATTCAGTACTTC

V: TRBV27
size: .
D: TRBD2
J: TRBJ2-3
length: 14
CDR3: CASGLVVGTDTQYF
DNA: TGTGCCAGCGGACTAGTCGTTGGCACAGATACGCAGTATTTT

V: TRBV6-5
size: .
D: TRBD2
J: TRBJ2-3
length: 16
CDR3: CASSYWRGGGTDTQYF
DNA: TGTGCCAGCAGTTACTGGCGGGGGGGCGGCACAGATACGCAGTATTTT

V: TRBV5-1
size: .
D: .
J: TRBJ2-2
length: 15
CDR3: CASSLDRVGTGELFF
DNA: TGCGCCAGCAGCTTGGACAGGGTTGGCACCGGGGAGCTGTTTTTT

V: TRBV3-1/TRBV3-2
size: .
D: .
J: TRBJ1-2
length: 13
CDR3: CASSQEWGHGYTF
DNA: TGTGCCAGCAGCCAAGAGTGGGGCCATGGCTACACCTTC

V: TRBV7-3
size: .
D: TRBD2
J: TRBJ2-3
length: 15
CDR3: CASSLSSGSTDTQYF
DNA: TGTGCCAGCAGCTTATCTAGCGGGAGCACAGATACGCAGTATTTT

V: TRBV2
size: .
D: TRBD2
J: TRBJ2-1
length: 15
CDR3: CASRSLAGTSNEQFF
DNA: TGTGCCAGCAGGTCACTAGCGGGAACGTCCAATGAGCAGTTCTTC

V: TRBV27
size: .
D: TRBD1
J: TRBJ1-4
length: 15
CDR3: CASSLFAGTGEKLFF
DNA: TGTGCCAGCAGTTTATTTGCCGGGACAGGTGAAAAACTGTTTTTT

V: TRBV2
size: .
D: TRBD2
J: TRBJ2-5
length: 17
CDR3: CASSEWGLAGGLETQYF
DNA: TGTGCCAGCAGTGAATGGGGACTAGCGGGGGGGCTAGAGACCCAGTACTTC

V: TRBV7-2
size: once
D: .
J: TRBJ2-3
length: 13
CDR3: CASSLVIANTQYF
DNA: TGTGCCAGCAGCTTAGTAATAGCAAATACGCAGTATTTT

V: TRBV4-1
size: .
D: TRBD1
J: TRBJ1-1
length: 15
CDR3: CASSGRQGLNTEAFF
DNA: TGCGCCAGCAGCGGGCGACAGGGATTGAACACTGAAGCTTTCTTT